This T cell receptor (beta chain) was documented in a study of radiation and T cells in renal cell carcinoma. Across the study: Nephrectomy followed 15 Gy stereotactic body radiation by 4 weeks.

The CDR3 contains 15 residues. Germline V gene sequence: CDR1 SGHKS, CDR2 YYEKEE (reference sequence). The V gene end was trimmed by 4 bases and the J gene end by 5 bases; junction bases not matched to a gene: 10. Produced via immunoSEQ multiplex PCR; TCRdb's table is partial and in-frame only. This sample has approximately 140,000 clones, with about 85% found just once. With respect to this clone: As yet, its antigen is unknown.

This sample's time point: baseline pretreatment blood. As for treatment: 15 Gy SBRT to primary tumor, nephrectomy 4 weeks later. Serial blood draws occurred at baseline and 2 and 4 weeks post-SBRT. Findings of the study overall: From baseline, blood top tumor clonotypes peaked at 2 weeks post-radiation.

This TCR was sampled from a woman aged 70-85 years with renal cell carcinoma. The rearrangement uses TRBV5-5 and TRBJ1-2; 8 positions match TRBD1. This specimen consisted of blood, obtained from a patient whose treatment included radiotherapy and nephrectomy. The CDR3 is CASSASGTGLYGYTF. For the CDR3, the DNA is TGTGCCAGCAGCGCGTCCGGGACAGGATTATATGGCTACACCTTC.